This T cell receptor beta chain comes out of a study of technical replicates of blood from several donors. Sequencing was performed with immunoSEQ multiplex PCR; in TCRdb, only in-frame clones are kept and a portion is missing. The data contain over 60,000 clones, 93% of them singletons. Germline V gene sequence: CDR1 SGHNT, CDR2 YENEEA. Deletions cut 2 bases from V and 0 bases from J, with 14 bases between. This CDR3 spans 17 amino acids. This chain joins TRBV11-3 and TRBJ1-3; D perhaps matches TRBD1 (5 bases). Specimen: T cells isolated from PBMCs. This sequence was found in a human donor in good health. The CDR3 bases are TGTGCCAGCAGCTTATCTTTTGGGCAGGGCTCTGGAAACACCATATATTTT. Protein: CASSLSFGQGSGNTIYF.